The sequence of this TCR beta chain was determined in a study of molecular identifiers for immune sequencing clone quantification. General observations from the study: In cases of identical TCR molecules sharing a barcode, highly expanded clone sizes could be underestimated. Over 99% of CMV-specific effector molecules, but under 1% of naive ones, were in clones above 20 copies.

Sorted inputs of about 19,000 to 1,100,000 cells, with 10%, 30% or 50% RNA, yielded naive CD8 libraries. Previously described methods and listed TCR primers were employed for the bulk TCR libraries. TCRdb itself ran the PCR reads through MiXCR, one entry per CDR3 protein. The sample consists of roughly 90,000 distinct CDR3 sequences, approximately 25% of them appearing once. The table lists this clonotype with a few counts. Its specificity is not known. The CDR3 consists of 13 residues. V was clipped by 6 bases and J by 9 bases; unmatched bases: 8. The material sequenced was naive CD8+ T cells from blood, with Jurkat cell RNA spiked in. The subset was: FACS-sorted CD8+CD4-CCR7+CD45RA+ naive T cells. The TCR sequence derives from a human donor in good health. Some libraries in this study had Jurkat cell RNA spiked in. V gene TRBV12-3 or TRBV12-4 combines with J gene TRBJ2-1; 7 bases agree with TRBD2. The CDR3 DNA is TGTGCCAGCAGCCCGGGGGGTTTGGGTGAGCAGTTCTTC. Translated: CASSPGGLGEQFF.